The 26 T cell receptor beta chains presented below share a single source sample, sequenced in a study of CD8 T cells in Susac syndrome. The RNA input was roughly 0.45 to 1 ug, and it was reverse transcribed with random hexamers. TCRdb ran MiXCR on the immunoSEQ multiplex PCR reads and lists one entry per CDR3 protein. This sample has more than 80,000 distinct CDR3 sequences, with approximately 94% found just once. The sequenced sample was CD8+ T cells from PBMCs. Receptors originate from a human donor with Susac syndrome.

The chain uses TRBV20-1 and TRBJ2-2, with TRBD2 matching over 9 bases. Germline assignment: CDR1 DFQATT and CDR2 SNEGSKA (reference sequence). J lost 1 base, V lost 1 base, and 1 base had no gene match. The CDR3 contains 15 residues. The CDR3 sequence is CSARGLAENTGELFF. The DNA for the CDR3 is TGCAGTGCTAGAGGACTAGCGGAGAACACCGGGGAGCTGTTTTTT.

V is TRBV29-1 and J is TRBJ2-2, with TRBD2 as a possible D gene (6 bases). Trimming stripped 7 bases from V and 1 base from J, with 16 bases between. Germline lookup yields CDR1 SQVTM and CDR2 ANQGSEA. The CDR3 covers 15 residues. Here the CDR3 DNA reads TGCAGCGCCCGGTTGGGAGGAGAGAACACCGGGGAGCTGTTTTTT. Its translation: CSARLGGENTGELFF.

This clonotype came up once. The rearrangement uses TRBV3-1 and TRBJ2-5, with 9 bases matching TRBD2. Germline V gene sequence: CDR1 LGHDT, CDR2 YNNKEL (reference sequence). V shed 1 base, J shed 5 bases, and the junction held 8 bases outside the gene matches. The CDR3 has 16 residues. The CDR3 DNA sequence: TGTGCCAGCAGCCAAGGGACGGGACTAGCACTGGAGACCCAGTACTTC. Protein: CASSQGTGLALETQYF.

The chain employs TRBV9 and TRBJ2-2, with 7 bases fitting TRBD1. Germline V gene data show CDR1 as SGDLS and CDR2 as YYNGEE. The CDR3 is 14 amino acids. Unmatched junction bases numbered 9, after V lost 6 bases and J lost 7 bases. CDR3 protein: CASNLYRDSGELFF. The CDR3, as DNA: TGTGCCAGCAATTTATACAGGGACAGCGGGGAGCTGTTTTTT.

This clonotype appeared a single time. The chain has TRBV27 and TRBJ1-5; D may be TRBD1 (6 bases). With 5 bases removed from V and 0 bases from J, the gap between germline ends came to 17 bases. Germline CDR1 MNHEY, CDR2 SMNVEV (reference sequence). The CDR3 sequence is 17 residues long. As DNA, the CDR3 is TGTGCCAGCAGTGATACTTCGGGGGCGTATAGCAATCAGCCCCAGCATTTT. This encodes CASSDTSGAYSNQPQHF.

The genes are TRBV20-1 and TRBJ1-2; D possibly corresponds to TRBD1 (5 bases). Germline-derived CDR1 and CDR2 are DFQATT and SNEGSKA (reference sequence). The length of the CDR3 is 16 residues. Trimming cost V 3 bases and J 4 bases, with 21 bases left between them. In DNA form, the CDR3 reads TGCAGTGCTAGTCCTACTTCAGGGCGGACAAGCTATGGCTACACCTTC. As protein: CSASPTSGRTSYGYTF.

V gene TRBV27 combines with J gene TRBJ1-5; D perhaps matches TRBD1 (6 bases). The CDR3 spans 14 residues. V lost 5 bases, J lost 0 bases, and 8 bases lay in between. Germline CDR1 MNHEY, CDR2 SMNVEV (reference sequence). CDR3 sequence reads: CASSQGNSNQPQHF. DNA of the CDR3: TGTGCCAGCAGTCAGGGGAATAGCAATCAGCCCCAGCATTTT.

The chain carries TRBV9 and TRBJ1-2; TRBD1 matches at 10 bases. Looked up from germline, CDR1 is SGDLS and CDR2 is YYNGEE. The trim removed 0 bases at V and 5 bases at J, leaving 7 bases unmatched. CDR3 length: 16 residues. As DNA, the CDR3 is TGTGCCAGCAGCGTAGACGGGACAGGGGTATCGTATGGCTACACCTTC. This translates into CASSVDGTGVSYGYTF.

This chain connects TRBV13 to TRBJ2-3; D might be TRBD2 (6 bases). In germline, CDR1 is PRHDT, CDR2 FYEKMQ (reference sequence). Trimming took off 4 bases at V and 5 bases at J, with 22 bases between the two ends. The CDR3 contains 17 residues. The CDR3 sequence: CASSSSPAAGGRDTQYF. CDR3 DNA sequence: TGTGCCAGCAGCTCGTCTCCGGCTGCCGGGGGAAGAGATACGCAGTATTTT.

The chain joins TRBV7-9 to TRBJ2-7, with 7 bases fitting TRBD1. With V trimmed by 4 bases and J by 2 bases, 8 bases remained unmatched. The CDR3 runs to 15 residues. Germline CDR1 is SEHNR and CDR2 is FQNEAQ (reference sequence). In DNA form, the CDR3 reads TGTGCCAGCAGCTCTACCCCAGACAGGGCCTACGAGCAGTACTTC. Protein product: CASSSTPDRAYEQYF.

The chain recombines TRBV29-1 with TRBJ2-7; D might be TRBD1 (7 bases). Germline assignment: CDR1 SQVTM and CDR2 ANQGSEA. The CDR3 has 17 amino acids. Trimming removed 1 base at V and 3 bases at J, with 22 bases between. Written as DNA, the CDR3 is TGCAGCGTTGAAGTCGGGGCGGGACAGATCTCGGTCTACGAGCAGTACTTC. Translated: CSVEVGAGQISVYEQYF.

The chain carries TRBV13 and TRBJ2-3; D perhaps matches TRBD2 (7 bases). The V and J ends lost 5 bases and 5 bases respectively, with 23 bases between them. From germline, CDR1 is PRHDT and CDR2 FYEKMQ (reference sequence). The CDR3 has 17 residues. The CDR3 DNA is TGTGCCAGCAGCATAAAGTTCGGGGGGCGCCTTGGAGATACGCAGTATTTT. Its protein is CASSIKFGGRLGDTQYF.

J is TRBJ1-1 and V is TRBV19; D possibly corresponds to TRBD1 (5 bases). Deletions cut 3 bases from V and 4 bases from J, with 6 bases between. Germline-derived CDR1 and CDR2 are LNHDA and SQIVND (reference sequence). The CDR3 runs to 12 residues. CDR3 nucleotides: TGTGCCAGTAGTATGGGGGGCACTGAAGCTTTCTTT. Its translation is CASSMGGTEAFF.

The chain joins TRBV5-4 to TRBJ2-1; no clear D gene. This CDR3 has 12 amino acids. Per the germline V gene, CDR1 is SGHNT and CDR2 is YYREEE (reference sequence). With 1 base removed from V and 8 bases from J, the gap between germline ends came to 7 bases. The CDR3 bases are TGTGCCAGCAGCTTGTCATCCGATGAGCAGTTCTTC. It encodes CASSLSSDEQFF.

This rearrangement joins TRBV29-1 to TRBJ1-2, with D unclear. The germline V gene encodes CDR1 SQVTM and CDR2 ANQGSEA. Trimming removed 4 bases at V and 1 base at J, with 10 bases between. CDR3 length equals 13 residues. CDR3 in amino acids: CSVVPGDNYGYTF. As DNA, the CDR3 is TGCAGCGTTGTTCCGGGTGATAACTATGGCTACACCTTC.

This rearrangement joins TRBV14 to TRBJ2-1; D unresolved. The CDR3 sequence is 13 residues long. Trimming took off 1 base at V and 5 bases at J, with 6 bases between the two ends. Germline assignment: CDR1 SGHDN and CDR2 FVKESK. The CDR3 nucleotides read TGTGCCAGCAGCCAAGGGACGGACAATGAGCAGTTCTTC. Encoded protein: CASSQGTDNEQFF.

A few counts support this clonotype. The chain links TRBV19 to TRBJ1-3; no firm D call. Deletions cut 9 bases from V and 4 bases from J, with 19 bases between. CDR3 length: 15 amino acids. From germline, CDR1 is LNHDA and CDR2 SQIVND (reference sequence). The CDR3 region is CASSTAFDSGNTIYF. In DNA, the CDR3 is TGTGCCAGCTCGACCGCTTTCGACTCGGGAAACACCATATATTTT.

The V call is TRBV7-2, the J call TRBJ2-3; 8 bases match TRBD1. The V gene end was trimmed by 5 bases and the J gene end by 2 bases; junction bases not matched to a gene: 6. The CDR3 totals 15 residues. Germline CDR1 and CDR2: SGHTA and FQGNSA. This CDR3 reads CASSIRDRTTDTQYF. The CDR3 coding sequence is TGTGCCAGCAGCATCCGGGACAGGACCACAGATACGCAGTATTTT.

The rearrangement uses TRBV19 and TRBJ2-1; TRBD1 might be the D (6 bases). From germline, CDR1 is LNHDA and CDR2 SQIVND (reference sequence). V shed 5 bases and J shed 6 bases, with 14 bases lying between them. This CDR3 region has 14 residues. The CDR3 bases are TGTGCCAGTAGTGCAGACAGGCCACTCAATGAGCAGTTCTTC. Its protein is CASSADRPLNEQFF. The whole variable domain, remainder taken from reference TRBV19 and TRBJ2-1, is DGGITQSPKYLFRKEGQNVTLSCEQNLNHDAMYWYRQDPGQGLRLIYYSQIVNDFQKGDIAEGYSVSREKKESFPLTVTSAQKNPTAFYLCASSADRPLNEQFFGPGTRLTVL.

The chain carries TRBV19 and TRBJ2-2; D is ambiguous. The germline gives CDR1 LNHDA, CDR2 SQIVND (reference sequence). The V and J ends lost 5 bases and 4 bases respectively, with 5 bases between them. CDR3 length equals 12 residues. This chain's CDR3 is CASSLLTGELFF. In nucleotides, the CDR3 is TGTGCCAGTAGTCTCCTCACCGGGGAGCTGTTTTTT. The entire variable domain, with the rest obtained from reference TRBV19 and TRBJ2-2, is as follows: DGGITQSPKYLFRKEGQNVTLSCEQNLNHDAMYWYRQDPGQGLRLIYYSQIVNDFQKGDIAEGYSVSREKKESFPLTVTSAQKNPTAFYLCASSLLTGELFFGEGSRLTVL.

V usage is TRBV29-1 and J usage is TRBJ1-1; D is unclear. This CDR3 region has 9 residues. Between the trimmed V and J ends, which lost 4 bases and 11 bases, there was a span of 8 bases. CDR1 is SQVTM, CDR2 ANQGSEA, per germline. The CDR3 sequence: CSVGGEAFF. DNA for the CDR3: TGCAGCGTTGGAGGAGAGGCTTTCTTT.

The genes are TRBV27 and TRBJ2-5; 10 bases align to TRBD1. Losses at the gene ends were 3 bases for V and 7 bases for J; bases not matched to a gene: 8. CDR1 and CDR2 (germline): MNHEY, SMNVEV (reference sequence). The CDR3 is made up of 15 amino acids. The CDR3 bases are TGTGCCAGCAGTTTCGACCCGGGACAGGGGAGGACCCAGTACTTC. Its protein product is CASSFDPGQGRTQYF.

The chain recombines TRBV9 with TRBJ2-5; D tentatively fits TRBD1 or TRBD2 (6 bases each). Between the trimmed V and J ends, which lost 3 bases and 4 bases, there was a span of 10 bases. This CDR3 has 13 amino acids. Germline V lookup: CDR1 SGDLS, CDR2 YYNGEE. CDR3 in amino acids: CASSEGGRETQYF. The CDR3 bases are TGTGCCAGCAGCGAGGGGGGTCGAGAGACCCAGTACTTC.

The chain has TRBV20-1 and TRBJ1-2; no clear D gene. V was pared by 7 bases and J by 8 bases, with 5 bases between. The CDR3 runs to 8 residues. The V gene's germline CDR1 is DFQATT and CDR2 SNEGSKA (reference sequence). CDR3 coding DNA: TGCAGTGTGGGGGGCTACACCTTC. It yields the protein CSVGGYTF.

The CDR3 reads CASSGYGPRSTEAFF. The CDR3 nucleotides read TGTGCCAGCAGTGGGTATGGTCCAAGGTCGACTGAAGCTTTCTTT. This chain uses TRBV14 with TRBJ1-1; D remains unclear. V was clipped by 6 bases and J by 5 bases, with 19 bases between them. Germline values: CDR1 SGHDN, CDR2 FVKESK. The CDR3 spans 15 residues.

This chain uses TRBV14 with TRBJ2-5; D might be TRBD2 (5 bases). Germline assignment: CDR1 SGHDN and CDR2 FVKESK. The V gene lost 8 bases and the J gene lost 1 base, with 17 bases spanning the gap. The CDR3 sequence is 15 residues long. CDR3 region: CASRRTMEAQETQYF. The CDR3 nucleotides are TGTGCCAGCCGACGCACTATGGAGGCCCAAGAGACCCAGTACTTC.